This T cell receptor beta chain was sequenced during a study of T cells in Graves' hyperthyroidism and ophthalmopathy (dated by TCRdb to between 2018 and 2021). The study in broad terms: Peripheral blood was sampled at the time of initial diagnosis, prior to any treatment. To identify TCR V-J signatures that set the groups apart, the researchers used a discovery cohort of more than 95 patients, made up of fewer than 50 with Graves' ophthalmopathy and 55 to 65 with stable Graves' hyperthyroidism. Prospective prediction of ophthalmopathy was tested in an independent validation cohort consisting of 18 to 20 hyperthyroidism patients and some 15 patients who later progressed to ophthalmopathy. The approximately 98 discovery patients were randomly divided into training and test sets at a 7:3 ratio. Thyroid tissue and blood T-cell repertoires from six or seven Graves' hyperthyroidism patients were also compared in the study. Following sampling, methimazole starting at 30 mg daily was given to hyperthyroidism patients, and high-dose intravenous methylprednisolone was given to ophthalmopathy patients. The paper reports TCR Vbeta CDR3 sequencing of fewer than 150 peripheral blood samples: fewer than 50 ophthalmopathy, fewer than 85 hyperthyroidism and 17 progressor patients.

In the germline V gene (reference sequence), CDR1 corresponds to MNHEY and CDR2 to SMNVEV. V is shortened by 2 bases, J by 4 bases, and the region joining them spans 9 bases. Measured from the cysteine to the phenylalanine, the CDR3 is 13 residues long. Solely the CDR3 DNA is kept, with 39 bases framed from the first base. This clonotype was seen a handful of times. Its antigen is not yet known. Base-call qualities are not available, and no considerably larger clone is one nucleotide away. Overall results and qualifications from the work: No statistical method was used to fix the sample size in advance, and group allocation was not hidden from the investigators. Most expanded thyroid clonotypes (frequency above 0.001) were also detected in blood, suggesting blood repertoires may reflect thyroid immune responses. In validation, the model predicted progression to ophthalmopathy with around 71% sensitivity and around 72% specificity, a median of around 6.6 months before onset. A 13 V-J signature model separated ophthalmopathy from stable hyperthyroidism, with about 90% sensitivity and about 81% specificity in cross-validation and 80%/75% in testing.

Stable Graves' hyperthyroidism was defined as the absence of progression to ophthalmopathy over 18 months of follow-up. Hyperthyroidism patients were aged 18 to 65 years and newly diagnosed, with disease duration of less than 2 months. Any patient with an uncontrolled infection, another autoimmune disease, pregnancy or lactation was excluded. Diagnoses relied on clinical symptoms, serum thyroxine and TRAb, thyroid ultrasound and orbital computed tomography. PBMCs were separated from roughly 10 ml of fresh peripheral blood using Ficoll-Paque density gradient centrifugation. Total RNA was extracted using Trizol reagent, and RNA quality was assessed on an Agilent 2100 Bioanalyzer. The TCR beta CDR3 regions were amplified from RNA transcripts. The first round of RT-PCR for the TCR CDR3 was performed with the HTBI primer set and the Qiagen OneStep RT-PCR kit. Libraries were constructed in a second round of multiplex PCR, after which size selection and purification were performed. The libraries were sequenced on an Illumina HiSeq2000 using paired-end 100 bp reads. In the authors' own workflow: SOAPnuke was used to process the raw data, removing reads that contained adapters or uncalled bases, had a mean Phred below 15, or lacked an exact match to the constant primer or identifier. High-quality paired reads were merged with COPE v1.2.5, and unique nucleotide sequences were defined as clonotypes. MiTCR v1.1 was used to align the clonotypes against IMGT TRBV, TRBD and TRBJ reference segments. The analysis included only V-J combinations with a frequency above 0.0001, which together covered 99% to 99.2% of the repertoires. A TCS score was defined as the ratio between F50 (clonal expansion) and ExV (chaos), using BLOSUM62-based TCRdist between CDR3 peptides within each V-J. Welch's t-statistics and random forest reduced some 510 V-J features to roughly 13, which were used in a naive Bayes classifier (R e1071). TCRdb reprocessing: public reads trimmed at Q25 with fastp, clones called with MiXCR, in-frame beta chains kept. CDR3 protein sequences are deduplicated, and each keeps its most common genes and DNA. What appears here as the V and J calls and clone size reflects TCRdb's work, not the paper's. The sample table contains around 350,000 distinct CDR3 sequences; only one count was recorded for roughly 19% of them. Around 3.4% of the sample is in the top ten clones.

Recombination joined TRBV27 with TRBJ2-7, with no D gene named confidently. The TCR was taken from a woman aged 18-29 years with Graves' hyperthyroidism. The source material was blood. The encoded CDR3 is CASSLDMRYEQYF. The DNA sequence is TGTGCCAGCAGTTTAGATATGCGATACGAGCAGTACTTC.